This paragraph covers one T cell receptor (beta chain) sequence. The data stem from a study of cytomegalovirus exposure and HLA in healthy donors. PCR primers comprised 60 Vbeta and 13 Jbeta primers. Here immunoSEQ multiplex PCR was the method, and the copy in TCRdb shows in-frame clones only, minus some. The profile covers 90,000 to 120,000 clones, with roughly 87% appearing a single time and approximately 2.5% taken by the ten largest. The sequence came from a man aged 25-40 years in good health and CMV-seropositive. Material for sequencing was PBMCs.

The CDR3 DNA follows: TGTGCCAGCAGTGTATTAGCGGGGGGAGCCTACGAGCAGTACTTC. Residues: CASSVLAGGAYEQYF. The chain links TRBV2 to TRBJ2-7; 10 bases agree with TRBD2. The CDR3 covers 15 residues. Germline V gene data show CDR1 as SNHLY and CDR2 as FYNNEI. With V trimmed by 4 bases and J by 2 bases, 5 bases remained unmatched. The whole variable domain, filled in from reference TRBV2 and TRBJ2-7, reads EPEVTQTPSHQVTQMGQEVILRCVPISNHLYFYWYRQILGQKVEFLVSFYNNEISEKSEIFDDQFSVERPDGSNFTLKIRSTKLEDSAMYFCASSVLAGGAYEQYFGPGTRLTVT.